This passage covers 25 T cell receptor beta chains from one sample sequenced in a study of T cells after yellow fever vaccination. TCRdb ran MiXCR on the 5' RACE reads and lists one entry per CDR3 protein. The sample holds a few hundred thousand distinct CDR3 sequences, 8.7% seen once. The sequencing here drew on CD4+ T cells sorted from PBMCs, taken 5 days after the yellow fever booster vaccination. These receptor sequences come from a man aged 18-30 years who received the YFV17D yellow fever vaccine.

The gene calls are TRBV11-2 and TRBJ2-4, with D perhaps TRBD2 (6 bases). CDR3 size: 14 residues. Germline V gene sequence: CDR1 SGHAT, CDR2 FQNNGV. V shed 5 bases and J shed 3 bases, with 11 bases lying between them. CDR3 residues: CASSAQGGKNIQYF. CDR3 DNA: TGTGCCAGCAGCGCTCAGGGAGGCAAAAACATTCAGTACTTC.

The rearrangement links TRBV5-1 to TRBJ2-2; no firm D call. CDR3 length: 12 residues. V was pared by 7 bases and J by 1 base, with 5 bases between. Germline lookup yields CDR1 SGHRS and CDR2 YFSETQ. CDR3 in amino acids: CASGENTGELFF. The CDR3 DNA is TGCGCCAGCGGAGAGAACACCGGGGAGCTGTTTTTT.

The chain combines TRBV20-1 with TRBJ2-6; D is undetermined. CDR1 is DFQATT and CDR2 is SNEGSKA in the germline V gene (reference sequence). The CDR3 contains 18 residues. Trimming took off 5 bases at V and 0 bases at J, with 20 bases between the two ends. The CDR3 bases are TGCAGTGCTCTCACCAAGGGTCTTCCAAGCTCTGGGGCCAACGTCCTGACTTTC. Translating gives CSALTKGLPSSGANVLTF.

This clonotype has at least ten counts. The chain recombines TRBV10-3 with TRBJ2-3, with D possibly TRBD2 on 5 matching bases. Germline V gene data show CDR1 as ENHRY and CDR2 as SYGVKD. Trimming removed 6 bases from V and 0 bases from J, with 16 bases in between. CDR3 size: 16 residues. CDR3 in amino acids: CAIRERLQSSTDTQYF. CDR3 DNA: TGTGCCATCAGGGAGCGGCTACAATCTAGCACAGATACGCAGTATTTT.

The chain couples TRBV5-4 to TRBJ1-4; a weak D match, TRBD1 (5 bases). CDR1 is SGHNT and CDR2 is YYREEE in the germline V gene (reference sequence). V was shortened by 4 bases and J by 0 bases, with 19 bases between the two germline ends. CDR3 length: 18 amino acids. Written as DNA, the CDR3 is TGTGCCAGCAGCCCGGGACTGAACCCGTGGGCAACTAATGAAAAACTGTTTTTT. This codes for CASSPGLNPWATNEKLFF.

The chain employs TRBV5-1 and TRBJ1-2; D gene unclear. The CDR3 contains 13 residues. V was shortened by 5 bases and J by 3 bases, with 11 bases between the two germline ends. Germline V gives CDR1 SGHRS, CDR2 YFSETQ. CDR3 sequence: CASRLTEYYGYTF. The DNA of the CDR3 is TGCGCCAGCAGATTGACCGAGTACTATGGCTACACCTTC. Filled out from reference TRBV5-1 and TRBJ1-2, the complete variable domain reads KAGVTQTPRYLIKTRGQQVTLSCSPISGHRSVSWYQQTPGQGLQFLFEYFSETQRNKGNFPGRFSGRQFSNSRSEMNVSTLELGDSALYLCASRLTEYYGYTFGSGTRLTVV.

This clonotype was detected only a few times. The genes are TRBV10-2 and TRBJ2-5; 9 bases align to TRBD1. From germline, CDR1 is WSHSY and CDR2 SAAADI. The V and J ends lost 3 bases and 5 bases, in that order; junction bases with no gene match: 4. The CDR3 covers 14 residues. The CDR3 bases are TGCGCCAGCAGTGATACAGGGGGCGACGAGACCCAGTACTTC. Its protein is CASSDTGGDETQYF.

This clonotype came up a few times. This rearrangement joins TRBV5-5 to TRBJ1-2, with unresolved D. V was pared by 4 bases and J by 5 bases, with 6 bases between. Germline CDR1 SGHKS, CDR2 YYEKEE (reference sequence). The CDR3 extends over 11 amino acids. The DNA for the CDR3 is TGTGCCAGCAGCCTGACGTATGGCTACACCTTC. Its protein is CASSLTYGYTF.

This clonotype has more than one count but fewer than ten. The chain carries TRBV19 and TRBJ1-6, with 11 nucleotides matching TRBD1. The CDR3 is made up of 15 amino acids. The V and J ends lost 6 bases and 9 bases, in that order; junction bases with no gene match: 7. Per the germline V gene, CDR1 is LNHDA and CDR2 is SQIVND (reference sequence). DNA for the CDR3: TGTGCCAGTAGGAACGGACAGGGGGCGGGTTCACCCCTCCACTTT. This gives the protein CASRNGQGAGSPLHF.

J is TRBJ1-1 and V is TRBV28; a possible D gene is TRBD1 (5 bases). CDR1 is MDHEN and CDR2 is SYDVKM in the germline V gene. Trimming stripped 3 bases from V and 10 bases from J, with 9 bases between. CDR3 length: 11 residues. The DNA of the CDR3 is TGTGCCAGCAGTTTGTGGGACGGAGCTTTCTTT. Its protein is CASSLWDGAFF.

J is TRBJ1-2 and V is TRBV23-1, with D possibly TRBD1 on 6 matching bases. TRBV23-1 is an open reading frame, and its role is uncertain. V lost 3 bases, J lost 5 bases, and 13 bases lay in between. The CDR3 totals 14 residues. The CDR3 DNA reads as TGCGCCAGCAGTCACGGGGGACAACATTATGGCTACACCTTC. Protein product: CASSHGGQHYGYTF.

This clonotype was counted between two and nine times. This chain connects TRBV5-1 to TRBJ1-1; D may be TRBD1 (5 bases). The ends were cut back, 3 bases at V and 1 base at J, with 13 bases in the middle. This CDR3 has 15 residues. Germline V lookup: CDR1 SGHRS, CDR2 YFSETQ. The CDR3 is CASSWAGASNTEAFF. The DNA for the CDR3 is TGCGCCAGCAGCTGGGCCGGGGCCTCGAACACTGAAGCTTTCTTT.

V and J are TRBV7-3 and TRBJ2-2; D ambiguous. Trimming shortened V by 3 bases and J by 6 bases, and 8 bases separated the two germline ends. Germline V gene sequence: CDR1 SGHTA, CDR2 FQGTGA. The CDR3 spans 13 residues. The CDR3 protein is CASSFLGSGELFF. DNA of the CDR3: TGTGCCAGCAGCTTTTTGGGATCCGGGGAGCTGTTTTTT.

This clonotype showed up many times. The CDR3 reads CASSAPTGPGETQYF. CDR3 nucleotide sequence: TGTGCCAGCAGTGCCCCGACAGGACCGGGGGAGACCCAGTACTTC. The rearrangement links TRBV25-1 to TRBJ2-5; perhaps TRBD1 as D (6 bases). Germline values: CDR1 MGHDK, CDR2 SYGVNS. This CDR3 comprises 15 residues. The germline V and J ends were trimmed by 4 bases and 5 bases, with 17 bases remaining between them. The whole variable domain, filled in from reference TRBV25-1 and TRBJ2-5, reads EADIYQTPRYLVIGTGKKITLECSQTMGHDKMYWYQQDPGMELHLIHYSYGVNSTEKGDLSSESTVSRIRTEHFPLTLESARPSHTSQYLCASSAPTGPGETQYFGPGTRLLVL.

This clonotype has a handful of counts. The chain employs TRBV6-5 and TRBJ2-1, with D uncertain. The CDR3 length is 14 residues. Germline V gives CDR1 MNHEY, CDR2 SVGAGI. V lost 5 bases, J lost 0 bases, and 8 bases lay in between. The DNA of the CDR3 is TGTGCCAGCAGTCCAAACTACTCCTACAATGAGCAGTTCTTC. Residues: CASSPNYSYNEQFF.

This clonotype has only a few counts. This chain links TRBV5-1 with TRBJ2-6; 11 nucleotides line up with TRBD1. Germline-derived CDR1 and CDR2 are SGHRS and YFSETQ. Trimming took 4 bases from V and 2 from J; bases not matched to a gene: 8. This CDR3 contains 18 residues. The CDR3 reads CASSPTWTGGAGANVLTF. In nucleotides, the CDR3 is TGCGCCAGCAGCCCTACCTGGACAGGGGGCGCTGGGGCCAACGTCCTGACTTTC.

The V gene is TRBV9, the J gene TRBJ2-1; perhaps TRBD2 as D (7 bases). Germline CDR1 SGDLS, CDR2 YYNGEE. This CDR3 contains 15 residues. V gave up 4 bases and J gave up 2 bases, with 13 bases separating them. This CDR3 reads CASSPRGDTYNEQFF. CDR3 coding DNA: TGTGCCAGCAGCCCCCGGGGGGACACCTACAATGAGCAGTTCTTC.

The chain employs TRBV11-1 and TRBJ2-5, with a possible D match to TRBD1 (6 bases). The germline V and J ends were trimmed by 5 bases and 4 bases, with 11 bases remaining between them. The CDR3 has 13 amino acids. Germline CDR1 reads SGHAT; CDR2 reads FQDESV (reference sequence). The CDR3: CASSPDRSETQYF. The CDR3 coding sequence is TGTGCCAGCAGCCCTGACAGGTCAGAGACCCAGTACTTC.

Only a few counts were recorded for this clonotype. This chain joins TRBV27 and TRBJ2-3; 12 bases are a match to TRBD2. The CDR3 covers 16 residues. Germline CDR1 MNHEY, CDR2 SMNVEV (reference sequence). J was trimmed by 9 bases and V by 3 bases; bases with no gene match: 10. CDR3 DNA sequence: TGTGCCAGCAGTTTCTTTCTAGCGGGGGGGCTGGGGACGCAGTATTTT. Its protein is CASSFFLAGGLGTQYF.

This clonotype was observed a single time. J is TRBJ2-3 and V is TRBV28; TRBD1 might be the D (5 bases). Germline-derived CDR1 and CDR2 are MDHEN and SYDVKM. Trimming took off 7 bases at V and 5 bases at J, with 10 bases between the two ends. This CDR3 contains 12 residues. CDR3 sequence: CASKGLRDTQYF. The CDR3 DNA reads TGTGCCAGCAAGGGGTTGCGAGATACGCAGTATTTT. The full variable domain, its missing parts supplied by reference TRBV28 and TRBJ2-3, is DVKVTQSSRYLVKRTGEKVFLECVQDMDHENMFWYRQDPGLGLRLIYFSYDVKMKEKGDIPEGYSVSREKKERFSLILESASTNQTSMYLCASKGLRDTQYFGPGTRLTVL.

This clonotype was recorded many times. The rearrangement links TRBV24-1 to TRBJ2-3; the D gene is possibly TRBD2 (6 bases). The V and J ends lost 3 bases and 0 bases respectively, with 15 bases between them. The germline gives CDR1 KGHDR, CDR2 SFDVKD. This CDR3 comprises 17 residues. The CDR3 here is CATSDRLGGGSTDTQYF. CDR3 coding DNA: TGTGCCACCAGTGATCGCCTTGGGGGAGGAAGCACAGATACGCAGTATTTT.

The CDR3 nucleotides are TGTGCCAGCAGCTCCCCCGGGACTGAAGAGCAGTACTTC. It encodes CASSSPGTEEQYF. The J gene is TRBJ2-7, the V gene TRBV7-2; weak D call: TRBD2 (6 bases). V gave up 4 bases and J gave up 7 bases, with 14 bases separating them. Germline V CDR1 and CDR2: SGHTA, FQGNSA. The CDR3 runs 13 residues.

This clonotype was recorded a few times. The chain uses TRBV6-7 and TRBJ2-7; TRBD1 agrees at 9 bases. TRBV6-7 belongs to the ORF category, with a function that is uncertain. V was clipped by 7 bases and J by 5 bases; unmatched bases: 12. This CDR3 has 15 residues. The CDR3 reads CASTPRDRGLHEQYF. DNA of the CDR3: TGTGCCAGCACCCCCCGAGACAGGGGGTTACACGAGCAGTACTTC.

This clonotype was counted only a few times. V gene TRBV7-2 combines with J gene TRBJ2-2; tentatively, D is TRBD1 (7 bases). The CDR3 runs to 17 residues. The V end was cut by 0 bases, the J end by 6 bases, with 17 bases between. Germline lookup yields CDR1 SGHTA and CDR2 FQGNSA. Written as DNA, the CDR3 is TGTGCCAGCAGCTTAGCGCTTGGAGGGGGCAGTCCCGGGGAGCTGTTTTTT. It translates to CASSLALGGGSPGELFF.

This clonotype was detected only a few times. This chain joins TRBV19 and TRBJ2-1; 7 nucleotides line up with TRBD2. Trimming took 5 bases from V and 0 from J; bases not matched to a gene: 7. The CDR3 has 16 residues. CDR1 LNHDA and CDR2 SQIVND come from the germline V gene (reference sequence). CDR3 bases: TGTGCCAGTAGTGCCGGGCGGGAGAGCTCCTACAATGAGCAGTTCTTC. Translating gives CASSAGRESSYNEQFF. The entire variable domain, with the rest obtained from reference TRBV19 and TRBJ2-1, is as follows: DGGITQSPKYLFRKEGQNVTLSCEQNLNHDAMYWYRQDPGQGLRLIYYSQIVNDFQKGDIAEGYSVSREKKESFPLTVTSAQKNPTAFYLCASSAGRESSYNEQFFGPGTRLTVL.